This entry lists 10 T cell receptor beta chains sequenced from one sample in a study of beta chain features in type 1 diabetes. Expressed TCRB transcripts were sequenced, since all the RNA that had been isolated was reverse transcribed. Clones were read by immunoSEQ multiplex PCR, and TCRdb kept only the in-frame ones, dropping some. The data show hundreds of thousands of clones, 11% seen once. The sequenced sample was naive CD4+ T cells from blood. The receptors come from a woman younger than 30 in good health.

This clone was seen more than once but under ten times. This chain connects TRBV11-2 to TRBJ2-5; TRBD2 matches at 7 bases. V gave up 5 bases and J gave up 4 bases; unmatched junction bases: 7. Germline V CDR1 and CDR2: SGHAT, FQNNGV. The CDR3 is 14 residues long. CDR3 loop: CASSPSGMGETQYF. The CDR3 bases are TGTGCCAGCAGCCCGAGCGGGATGGGAGAGACCCAGTACTTC.

The V gene is TRBV7-3, the J gene TRBJ2-5; TRBD2 might be the D (5 bases). CDR3 length: 16 amino acids. Germline V gene data show CDR1 as SGHTA and CDR2 as FQGTGA. Trimming removed 3 bases at V and 4 bases at J, with 18 bases between. The CDR3 reads CASSFGGPGLGETQYF. In DNA, the CDR3 is TGTGCCAGCAGCTTCGGCGGGCCCGGACTGGGAGAGACCCAGTACTTC.

This clone was seen a few times. The chain carries TRBV7-2 and TRBJ2-3, with TRBD1 identical over 8 bases. The germline V gene encodes CDR1 SGHTA and CDR2 FQGNSA. J gave up 2 bases and V 3 bases, and 7 bases lay outside the gene matches. The CDR3 sequence is 16 residues long. Here the CDR3 DNA reads TGTGCCAGCAGCTTGGCCGGGACAGGAGACACAGATACGCAGTATTTT. Amino acids: CASSLAGTGDTDTQYF.

There are a few counts of this clone. The chain employs TRBV29-1 and TRBJ2-2; the D gene is possibly TRBD2 (6 bases). V shed 4 bases and J shed 3 bases, with 12 bases lying between them. Germline values: CDR1 SQVTM, CDR2 ANQGSEA. There are 14 residues in the CDR3. This chain's CDR3 is CSVAGRGYTGELFF. The DNA of the CDR3 is TGCAGCGTTGCTGGTCGGGGGTACACCGGGGAGCTGTTTTTT.

As to this clone: The sample carries other DNA sequences with the same CDR3. This chain joins TRBV7-3 and TRBJ2-5, with D uncertain. The CDR3 totals 13 residues. Deletions cut 3 bases from V and 2 bases from J, with 7 bases between. Germline V lookup: CDR1 SGHTA, CDR2 FQGTGA. The chain's CDR3 is CASSFTPQETQYF. The CDR3 nucleotides read TGTGCCAGCAGCTTTACGCCACAAGAGACCCAGTACTTC.

This clone has only a few counts. V and J are TRBV5-1 and TRBJ2-3; 10 bases agree with TRBD2. Germline trimming cut 4 bases from V and 5 bases from J; bases unmatched to any gene: 10. Germline assignment: CDR1 SGHRS and CDR2 YFSETQ. This CDR3 contains 16 residues. The chain's CDR3 is CASSRPAGGSLDTQYF. Here the CDR3 DNA reads TGCGCCAGCAGCCGACCAGCGGGAGGGAGTTTAGATACGCAGTATTTT. Full variable domain (outside the CDR3, taken from reference TRBV5-1 and TRBJ2-3): KAGVTQTPRYLIKTRGQQVTLSCSPISGHRSVSWYQQTPGQGLQFLFEYFSETQRNKGNFPGRFSGRQFSNSRSEMNVSTLELGDSALYLCASSRPAGGSLDTQYFGPGTRLTVL.

The V call is TRBV5-4, the J call TRBJ2-5, with D hard to call. Germline CDR1 SGHNT, CDR2 YYREEE (reference sequence). V was pared by 5 bases and J by 4 bases, with 15 bases between. This CDR3 region has 14 residues. The CDR3 region has the DNA TGTGCCAGCAGTCCCGCTTCAGGCCCAGAGACCCAGTACTTC. Residues: CASSPASGPETQYF.

The chain recombines TRBV19 with TRBJ2-1; D call uncertain. The length of the CDR3 is 14 residues. Germline V gives CDR1 LNHDA, CDR2 SQIVND (reference sequence). Between the trimmed V and J ends, which lost 1 base and 6 bases, there was a span of 10 bases. The CDR3 DNA is TGTGCCAGTAGTATAGGACGGAGCCGCAATGAGCAGTTCTTC. Protein product: CASSIGRSRNEQFF.

This clone was seen more than once but under ten times. The rearrangement links TRBV7-9 to TRBJ2-6; unclear D gene. Germline CDR1 SEHNR, CDR2 FQNEAQ (reference sequence). V was clipped by 5 bases and J by 0 bases, with 14 bases between them. This CDR3 is 17 amino acids long. For the CDR3, the DNA is TGTGCCAGCAGCCTCCATTGGTTCGGCTCTGGGGCCAACGTCCTGACTTTC. Translation: CASSLHWFGSGANVLTF.

This clone was detected only a few times. V and J are TRBV7-2 and TRBJ2-5, with 9 nucleotides matching TRBD1. The germline V gene encodes CDR1 SGHTA and CDR2 FQGNSA. V lost 5 bases, J lost 5 bases, and 6 bases stayed unmatched. CDR3 length: 14 amino acids. The CDR3 region is CASSKRTGDETQYF. CDR3 in DNA: TGTGCCAGCAGCAAGCGGACAGGGGATGAGACCCAGTACTTC.